These 8 T cell receptor beta chains were sequenced from one sample in a study of cytomegalovirus exposure and HLA in healthy donors. Researchers ran the PCR with 60 Vbeta and 13 Jbeta primers. TCRdb's copy holds only in-frame clones and misses some; the assay was immunoSEQ multiplex PCR. This table has around 130,000 clones, roughly 78% appearing once. The sample was PBMCs. The receptors stem from a male donor in good health and CMV-seronegative.

V gene TRBV29-1 combines with J gene TRBJ1-1; D is uncertain. Germline V gene sequence: CDR1 SQVTM, CDR2 ANQGSEA. The CDR3 extends over 14 amino acids. V was clipped by 4 bases and J by 0 bases, with 12 bases between them. The CDR3: CSVASGVMNTEAFF. CDR3 sequence (DNA): TGCAGCGTTGCTTCAGGCGTCATGAACACTGAAGCTTTCTTT.

This rearrangement joins TRBV29-1 to TRBJ2-1; D is perhaps TRBD1 (5 bases). The germline V gene encodes CDR1 SQVTM and CDR2 ANQGSEA. The length of the CDR3 is 13 residues. Trimming shortened V by 6 bases and J by 0 bases, and 9 bases separated the two germline ends. This CDR3 is CSVGQSSYNEQFF. The CDR3 region has the DNA TGCAGCGTCGGACAAAGCTCCTACAATGAGCAGTTCTTC.

The gene calls are TRBV27 and TRBJ2-7; 9 bases agree with TRBD1. This CDR3 is built from 14 residues. V gave up 3 bases and J gave up 6 bases; unmatched junction bases: 6. Germline lookup yields CDR1 MNHEY and CDR2 SMNVEV (reference sequence). CDR3 loop: CASSFRGQGIEQYF. As DNA, the CDR3 is TGTGCCAGCAGTTTCAGGGGACAGGGAATCGAGCAGTACTTC.

This chain joins TRBV10-1 and TRBJ2-7, with D possibly TRBD2 on 5 matching bases. The CDR3 runs 16 residues. The germline V gene encodes CDR1 WNHNN and CDR2 SYGVQD (reference sequence). Trimming left V 3 bases short and J 7 bases short, with 22 bases between. CDR3 DNA: TGCGCCAGCAGTGAATTTCTGAGACTACCCACCTCAGAGCAGTACTTC. It specifies CASSEFLRLPTSEQYF.

This clone was found a few times. The V and J genes are TRBV7-9 and TRBJ2-7, with 13 bases matching TRBD2. CDR3 length: 15 residues. The V gene's germline CDR1 is SEHNR and CDR2 FQNEAQ (reference sequence). The V gene end was trimmed by 4 bases and the J gene end by 6 bases; junction bases not matched to a gene: 6. In DNA, the CDR3 is TGTGCCAGCAGCTCCGGGACTAGCGGGGTACGCGAGCAGTACTTC. Its protein is CASSSGTSGVREQYF.

In this sample, this clone turned up once. J is TRBJ2-1 and V is TRBV10-3, with 7 bases aligning to TRBD1. Germline V gives CDR1 ENHRY, CDR2 SYGVKD. CDR3 length: 16 residues. V lost 3 bases to trimming and J lost 7 bases; unmatched junction nucleotides: 12. CDR3: CAISETLTGAWNEQFF. DNA of the CDR3: TGTGCCATCAGTGAAACTCTAACAGGGGCTTGGAATGAGCAGTTCTTC.

This clone was counted once. The CDR3 DNA follows: TGTGCCTGGAGTGTATACGATGGGAGCTATGGCTACACCTTC. Translation: CAWSVYDGSYGYTF. The chain combines TRBV30 with TRBJ1-2, with no clear D. Germline V gene sequence: CDR1 GTSNPN, CDR2 SVGIG (reference sequence). The length of the CDR3 is 14 residues. V lost 0 bases to trimming and J lost 4 bases, with 12 bases between them.

This clone is a singleton in its sample. The V and J genes are TRBV14 and TRBJ2-2; 10 bases fit TRBD2. In germline, CDR1 is SGHDN, CDR2 FVKESK. The CDR3 runs to 16 residues. J lost 5 bases, V lost 5 bases, and 8 bases had no gene match. The CDR3 nucleotides are TGTGCCAGCAGCAACCTAGCGGGGGCCGGAACCGGGGAGCTGTTTTTT. Protein sequence: CASSNLAGAGTGELFF.